This is a list of T cell receptor beta chains from one sample in a study of cytomegalovirus exposure and HLA in healthy donors. Produced via immunoSEQ multiplex PCR; TCRdb's table is partial and in-frame only. Seen here are approximately 150,000 clones, approximately 78% observed once, and the top ten hold 2% to 2.5%. Sample: PBMCs. These receptors were obtained from a woman aged 18-29 years in good health and CMV-seropositive. CDR3s leave out the opening cysteine and the closing phenylalanine or tryptophan. Each record gives: V gene, J gene, clone size, CDR3 protein. Size is omitted from some rows. Given values are once, few, many or a class for expanded clones.

>TRBV6-6|TRBJ1-3|-
ASILREEENTIY
>TRBV7-2|TRBJ2-7|-
ASSKDRPGDEQY
>TRBV5-6|TRBJ1-3|-
ASSLLAGLYSGNTIY
>TRBV19|TRBJ1-4|-
ASGLGPRAEKLF
>TRBV6-6|TRBJ2-3|few
ASGTGETNTQY
>TRBV10-3|TRBJ1-3|-
AINLHYVLFSGNTIY
>TRBV2|TRBJ1-2|-
ASSEIPPGRYT
>TRBV18|TRBJ1-3|-
ASSATTSSGNTIY
>TRBV6-5|TRBJ1-1|-
ASSYPGQNTEAF
>TRBV15|TRBJ2-7|-
ATSVDRGYEQY
>TRBV4-3|TRBJ2-7|few
ASSQQQGYEQY
>TRBV10-2|TRBJ2-3|-
ASRLGVGPDTQY
>TRBV15|TRBJ1-1|-
ATSRDRDGGNTEAF
>TRBV5-1|TRBJ1-1|-
ASTRGAGGENTEAF
>TRBV29-1|TRBJ1-1|-
SAAGFSGGRTEAF
>TRBV6-5|TRBJ1-2|-
ASSLDRGDYGYT
>TRBV7-8|TRBJ2-7|-
ASSPAGSRGAYEQY
>TRBV27|TRBJ2-1|-
ASSLGLAGDEQF
>TRBV6-5|TRBJ2-7|-
ASSYEYEQY
>TRBV10-1|TRBJ1-4|-
ASSESIGTSEKLF
>TRBV14|TRBJ1-5|-
ASSPGSGANQPQH
>TRBV18|TRBJ2-3|-
ASSPLPGLGGDTQY
>TRBV2|TRBJ1-1|once
ASSNRGMNTEAF
>TRBV5-1|TRBJ2-5|-
ASSLMAPDQETQY
>TRBV4-1|TRBJ1-6|-
ASSQGSQQDSPLH
>TRBV19|TRBJ1-1|-
ASSSRQGPIEAF
>TRBV30|TRBJ2-7|-
AWSAQDTAYYEQY
>TRBV5-5|TRBJ1-1|-
ASSTRTGVNTEAF
>TRBV6-1|TRBJ2-3|-
ASSPGLADTDTQY
>TRBV21-1|TRBJ2-7|once
ASSKGDRINYGQY
>TRBV19|TRBJ1-1|few
ASSIGTVGAEAF
>TRBV7-8|TRBJ1-2|once
ASSVRDRAGYT
>TRBV27|TRBJ1-2|-
ASSSRGQGMNYGYT
>TRBV4-3|TRBJ2-2|-
ASSRGLAGGLGTGELF
>TRBV7-8|TRBJ1-2|-
ASSTLEGHHYGYT
>TRBV30|TRBJ1-5|-
AWSAIGTDTQPQH
>TRBV11-3|TRBJ1-6|-
ASSNEELNSPLH
>TRBV5-1|TRBJ2-5|-
ASSSGGAFAETQY
>TRBV6-1|TRBJ2-7|-
ASSENRGAGYEQY
>TRBV5-1|TRBJ2-4|-
ASRFTRDRVERKY
>TRBV6-1|TRBJ2-7|-
ASSSGGYEQY
>TRBV28|TRBJ2-3|-
ASSPSGTGAGDTQY
>TRBV5-1|TRBJ1-1|-
ASSFGWQGNVGWNTEAF
>TRBV5-4|TRBJ2-3|-
ASSLARDSVTDTQY
>TRBV19|TRBJ1-5|-
ASTTQGNQPQH
>TRBV6-6|TRBJ1-5|-
ASSETGRGSNQPQH
>TRBV27|TRBJ1-4|-
ASSFKGHVATNEKLF
>TRBV15|TRBJ1-5|-
ATSKGGQVFFYQPQH
>TRBV28|TRBJ1-5|once
ASRLTGGSNQPQH
>TRBV9|TRBJ1-1|few
ASSVAGNTEAF
>TRBV6-1|TRBJ1-2|-
ASSEGQHNYGYT
>TRBV7-9|TRBJ2-1|-
ASSLEAGGSYNEQF